The subject of this entry is one T cell receptor (beta chain). Its antigen is as yet unknown. The data originate from a study of post-analysis software for immune sequencing data. Findings and limits, study-wide: Under the F measure, samples that were prepared in one batch clustered strongly together. When compared against controls, multiple sclerosis patients showed significantly lower normalized Chao1 diversity.

Included in the TCR beta cDNA libraries were unique molecular identifiers. TCRdb analysed the PCR reads with MiXCR anew, one entry per CDR3 protein. The data contain 800,000 to 950,000 distinct CDR3 sequences, about 57% of them singletons. The sequence was collected from a girl between 5 and 17 years old with multiple sclerosis. The sequenced sample was blood.

The CDR3 region has the DNA TGCAGTGGGGGCGGGGACACAGATACGCAGTATTTT. This translates into CSGGGDTDTQYF. The V and J genes are TRBV20-1 and TRBJ2-3; a possible D gene is TRBD2 (6 bases). Between the trimmed V and J ends, which lost 7 bases and 2 bases, there was a span of 10 bases. Germline V gene lookup returns CDR1 DFQATT and CDR2 SNEGSKA (reference sequence). CDR3 length: 12 amino acids.